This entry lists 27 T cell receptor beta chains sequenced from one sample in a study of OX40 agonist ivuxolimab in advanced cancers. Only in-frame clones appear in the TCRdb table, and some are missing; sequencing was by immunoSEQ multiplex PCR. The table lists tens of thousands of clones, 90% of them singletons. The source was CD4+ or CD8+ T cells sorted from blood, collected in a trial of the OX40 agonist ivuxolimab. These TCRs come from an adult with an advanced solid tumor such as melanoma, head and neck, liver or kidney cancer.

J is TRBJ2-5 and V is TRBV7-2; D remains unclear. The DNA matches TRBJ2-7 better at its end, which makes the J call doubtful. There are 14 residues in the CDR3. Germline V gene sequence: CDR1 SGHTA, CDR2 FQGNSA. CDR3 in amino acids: CASIMPNPPYEQYF. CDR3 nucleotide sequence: TGTGCCAGCATCATGCCAAACCCTCCCTACGAGCAGTACTTC.

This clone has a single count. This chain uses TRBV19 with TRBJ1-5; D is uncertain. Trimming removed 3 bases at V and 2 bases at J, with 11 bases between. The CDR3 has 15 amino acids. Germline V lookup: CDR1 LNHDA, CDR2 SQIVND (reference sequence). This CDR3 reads CASSISGIGNQPQHF. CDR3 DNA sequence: TGTGCCAGTAGTATCTCCGGAATAGGCAATCAGCCCCAGCATTTT.

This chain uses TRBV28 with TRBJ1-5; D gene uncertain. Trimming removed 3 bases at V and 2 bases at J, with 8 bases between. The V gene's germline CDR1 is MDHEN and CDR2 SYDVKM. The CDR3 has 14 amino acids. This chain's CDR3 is CASSFGLGNQPQHF. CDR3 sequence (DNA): TGTGCCAGCAGTTTCGGCCTTGGCAATCAGCCCCAGCATTTT.

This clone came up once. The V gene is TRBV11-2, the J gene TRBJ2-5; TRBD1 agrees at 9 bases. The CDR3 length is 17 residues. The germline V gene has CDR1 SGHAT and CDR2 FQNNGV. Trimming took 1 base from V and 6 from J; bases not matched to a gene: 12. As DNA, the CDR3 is TGTGCCAGCAGCTTAGGAAAAGGGGACAGGGTTTTAAAGACCCAGTACTTC. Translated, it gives CASSLGKGDRVLKTQYF.

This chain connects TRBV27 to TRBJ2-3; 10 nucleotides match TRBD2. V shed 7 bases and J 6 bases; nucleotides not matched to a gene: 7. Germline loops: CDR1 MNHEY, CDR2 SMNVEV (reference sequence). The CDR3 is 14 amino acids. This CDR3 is CASTPSGRRDTQYF. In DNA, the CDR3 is TGTGCCAGCACCCCTAGCGGGAGAAGGGATACGCAGTATTTT.

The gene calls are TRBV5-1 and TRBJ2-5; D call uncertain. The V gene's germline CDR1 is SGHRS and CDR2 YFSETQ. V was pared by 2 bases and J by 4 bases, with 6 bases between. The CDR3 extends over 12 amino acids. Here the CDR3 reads CASSFSSETQYF. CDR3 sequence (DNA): TGCGCCAGCAGCTTTTCATCAGAGACCCAGTACTTC.

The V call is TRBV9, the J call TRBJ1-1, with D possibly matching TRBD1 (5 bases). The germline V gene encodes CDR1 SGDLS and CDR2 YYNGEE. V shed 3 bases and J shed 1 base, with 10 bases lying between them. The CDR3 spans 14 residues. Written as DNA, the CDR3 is TGTGCCAGCAGCGCGGGGGTAGGGAACACTGAAGCTTTCTTT. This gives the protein CASSAGVGNTEAFF.

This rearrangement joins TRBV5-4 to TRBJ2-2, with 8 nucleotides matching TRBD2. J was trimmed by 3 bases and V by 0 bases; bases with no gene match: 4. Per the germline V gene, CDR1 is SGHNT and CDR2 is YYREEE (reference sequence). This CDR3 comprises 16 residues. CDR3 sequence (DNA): TGTGCCAGCAGCTTGGGGTCGGGAGGGGACACCGGGGAGCTGTTTTTT. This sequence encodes CASSLGSGGDTGELFF.

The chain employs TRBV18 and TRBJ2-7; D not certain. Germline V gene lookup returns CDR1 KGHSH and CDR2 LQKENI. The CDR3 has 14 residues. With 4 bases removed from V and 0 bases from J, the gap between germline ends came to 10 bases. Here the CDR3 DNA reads TGTGCCAGCTCACTCCATCGTGACTCCTACGAGCAGTACTTC. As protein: CASSLHRDSYEQYF.

This CDR3 is CASSLSTSSYNEQFF. In DNA form, the CDR3 reads TGTGCCAGCAGCTTGTCCACGAGCTCCTACAATGAGCAGTTCTTC. The genes are TRBV7-3 and TRBJ2-1; D is ambiguous. Trimming stripped 3 bases from V and 0 bases from J, with 9 bases between. Germline V gives CDR1 SGHTA, CDR2 FQGTGA. The CDR3 loop spans 15 amino acids.

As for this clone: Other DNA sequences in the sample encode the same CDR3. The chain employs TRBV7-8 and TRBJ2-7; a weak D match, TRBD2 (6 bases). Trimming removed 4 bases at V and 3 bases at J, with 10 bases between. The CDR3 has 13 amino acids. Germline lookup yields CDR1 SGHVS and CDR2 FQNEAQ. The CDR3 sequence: CASSSGTLYEQYF. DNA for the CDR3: TGTGCCAGCAGCTCCGGGACTCTCTACGAGCAGTACTTC.

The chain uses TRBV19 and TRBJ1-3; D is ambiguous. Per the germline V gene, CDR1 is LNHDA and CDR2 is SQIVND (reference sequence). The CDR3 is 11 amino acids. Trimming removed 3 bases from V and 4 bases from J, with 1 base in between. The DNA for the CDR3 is TGTGCCAGTAGTATGGGAAACACCATATATTTT. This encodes CASSMGNTIYF.

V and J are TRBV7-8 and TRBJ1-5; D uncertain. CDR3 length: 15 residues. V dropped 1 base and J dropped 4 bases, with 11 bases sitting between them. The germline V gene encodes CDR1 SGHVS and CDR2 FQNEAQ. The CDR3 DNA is TGTGCCAGCAGCTTAGGGAACGGGGTAAATCAGCCCCAGCATTTT. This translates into CASSLGNGVNQPQHF.

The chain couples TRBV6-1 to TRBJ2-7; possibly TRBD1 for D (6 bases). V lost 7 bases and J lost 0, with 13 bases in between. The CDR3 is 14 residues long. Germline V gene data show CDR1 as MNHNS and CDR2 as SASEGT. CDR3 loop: CASMTGASSYEQYF. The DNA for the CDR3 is TGTGCCAGCATGACAGGAGCAAGCTCCTACGAGCAGTACTTC.

Here the CDR3 reads CASTERGGDTQYF. CDR3 nucleotide sequence: TGTGCCAGCACCGAACGGGGCGGAGATACGCAGTATTTT. J is TRBJ2-3 and V is TRBV5-6; D may correspond to TRBD1 or TRBD2 (5 bases each). V was cut by 6 bases and J by 5 bases, with 13 bases left in between. CDR3 length equals 13 residues. CDR1 and CDR2 from the germline V gene are SGHDT and YYEEEE.

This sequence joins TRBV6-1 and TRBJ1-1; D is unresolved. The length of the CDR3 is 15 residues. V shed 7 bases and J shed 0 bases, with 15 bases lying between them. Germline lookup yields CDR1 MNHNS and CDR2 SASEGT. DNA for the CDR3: TGTGCCAGCAACGGCAGAGCATTAATGAACACTGAAGCTTTCTTT. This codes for CASNGRALMNTEAFF.

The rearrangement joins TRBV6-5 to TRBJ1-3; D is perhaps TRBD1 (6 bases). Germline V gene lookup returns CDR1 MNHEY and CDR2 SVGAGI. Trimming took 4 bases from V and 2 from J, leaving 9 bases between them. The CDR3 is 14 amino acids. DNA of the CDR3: TGTGCCAGCAGTTCGGACAGAACTGGAAACACCATATATTTT. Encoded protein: CASSSDRTGNTIYF.

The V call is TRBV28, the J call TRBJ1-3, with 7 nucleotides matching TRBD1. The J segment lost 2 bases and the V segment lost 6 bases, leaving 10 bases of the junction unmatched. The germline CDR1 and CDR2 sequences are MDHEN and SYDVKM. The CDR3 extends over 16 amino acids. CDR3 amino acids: CASSEVTGKAGNTIYF. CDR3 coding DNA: TGTGCCAGCAGCGAAGTGACAGGGAAGGCTGGAAACACCATATATTTT.

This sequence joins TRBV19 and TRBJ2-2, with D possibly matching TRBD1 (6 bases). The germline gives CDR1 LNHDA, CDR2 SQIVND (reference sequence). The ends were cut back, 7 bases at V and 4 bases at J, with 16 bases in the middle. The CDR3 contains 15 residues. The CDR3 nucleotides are TGTGCCAGTAAAAGGTTAGCGACAGGCACCGGGGAGCTGTTTTTT. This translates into CASKRLATGTGELFF.

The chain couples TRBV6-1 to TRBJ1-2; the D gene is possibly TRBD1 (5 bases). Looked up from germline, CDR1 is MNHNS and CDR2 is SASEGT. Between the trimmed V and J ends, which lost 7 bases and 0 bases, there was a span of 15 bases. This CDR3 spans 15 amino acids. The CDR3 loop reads CASNRLADPNYGYTF. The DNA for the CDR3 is TGTGCCAGCAACAGGTTGGCGGATCCTAACTATGGCTACACCTTC.

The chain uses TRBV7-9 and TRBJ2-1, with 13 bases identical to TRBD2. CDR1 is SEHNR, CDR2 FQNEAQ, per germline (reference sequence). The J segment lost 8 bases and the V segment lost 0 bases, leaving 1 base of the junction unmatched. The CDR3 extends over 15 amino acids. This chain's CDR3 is CASSLALAGGYEQFF. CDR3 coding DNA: TGTGCCAGCAGCTTAGCACTAGCGGGAGGGTATGAGCAGTTCTTC.

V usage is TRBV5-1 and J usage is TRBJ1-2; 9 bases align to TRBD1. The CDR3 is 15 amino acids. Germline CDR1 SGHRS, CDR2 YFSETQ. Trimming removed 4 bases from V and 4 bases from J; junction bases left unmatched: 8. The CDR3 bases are TGCGCCAGCAGCCCCTGGACAGGGGCGGGCTATGGCTACACCTTC. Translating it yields CASSPWTGAGYGYTF.

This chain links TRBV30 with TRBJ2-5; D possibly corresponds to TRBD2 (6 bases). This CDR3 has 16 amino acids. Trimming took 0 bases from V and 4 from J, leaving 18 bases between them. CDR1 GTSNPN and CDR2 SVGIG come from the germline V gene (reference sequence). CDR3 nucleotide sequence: TGTGCCTGGAGTGTTCCCAAGACTAGTGGAAGAGAGACCCAGTACTTC. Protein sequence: CAWSVPKTSGRETQYF.

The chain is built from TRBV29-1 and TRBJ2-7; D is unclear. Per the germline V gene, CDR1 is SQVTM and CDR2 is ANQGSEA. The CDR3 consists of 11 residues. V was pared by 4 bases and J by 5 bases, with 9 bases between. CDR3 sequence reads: CSVGGTNEQYF. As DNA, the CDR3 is TGCAGCGTTGGGGGAACAAACGAGCAGTACTTC.

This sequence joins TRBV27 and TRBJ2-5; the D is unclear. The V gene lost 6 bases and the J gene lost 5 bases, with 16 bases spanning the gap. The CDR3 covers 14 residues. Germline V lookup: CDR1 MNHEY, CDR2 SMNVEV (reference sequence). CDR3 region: CASRPTPMSETQYF. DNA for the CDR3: TGTGCCAGCAGACCGACACCTATGAGTGAGACCCAGTACTTC.

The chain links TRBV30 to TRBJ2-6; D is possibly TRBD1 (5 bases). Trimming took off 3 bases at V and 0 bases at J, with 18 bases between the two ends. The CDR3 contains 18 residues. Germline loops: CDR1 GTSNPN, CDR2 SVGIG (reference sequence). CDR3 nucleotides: TGTGCCTGGAGCAACAGACAGCTCCATCTCTCTGGGGCCAACGTCCTGACTTTC. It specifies CAWSNRQLHLSGANVLTF. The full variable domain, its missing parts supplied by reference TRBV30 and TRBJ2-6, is SQTIHQWPATLVQPVGSPLSLECTVEGTSNPNLYWYRQAAGRGLQLLFYSVGIGQISSEVPQNLSASRPQDRQFILSSKKLLLSDSGFYLCAWSNRQLHLSGANVLTFGAGSRLTVL.

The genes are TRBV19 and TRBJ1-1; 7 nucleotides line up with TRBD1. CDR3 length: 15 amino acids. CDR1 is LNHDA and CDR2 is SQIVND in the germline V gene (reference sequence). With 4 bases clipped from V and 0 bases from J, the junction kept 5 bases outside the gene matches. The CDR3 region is CASSKGALMNTEAFF. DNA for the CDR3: TGTGCCAGTAGTAAGGGGGCTTTGATGAACACTGAAGCTTTCTTT.